This T cell receptor beta chain emerged from a study of blood T cell repertoires in COVID-19. About the research overall: The origin of the acute and convalescent COVID-19 samples was the United States, Italy and Spain. Nucleic acid was either cDNA or gDNA, and it came from T cells, B-cell-depleted T cells, or PBMCs.

V was pared by 2 bases and J by 7 bases, with 6 bases of the junction left unmatched. The CDR3 runs to 15 residues. The germline CDR1 and CDR2 sequences are SGHTA and FQGNSA. Sequencing was performed with immunoSEQ multiplex PCR; in TCRdb, only in-frame clones are kept and a portion is missing. This repertoire shows 200,000 to 250,000 clones, 65% to 90% found once; its top ten account for nearly 4.5%. V and J are TRBV7-2 and TRBJ2-4; 9 bases agree with TRBD2. The sequenced material came from peripheral blood. The receptor was derived from a man aged 50-60 years with acute or convalescent COVID-19. CDR3 bases: TGTGCCAGCAGCTTAAACCCCCTAGCGGGGAACATTCAGTACTTC. Its translation is CASSLNPLAGNIQYF. Complete variable domain (other parts from reference TRBV7-2 and TRBJ2-4): GAGVSQSPSNKVTEKGKDVELRCDPISGHTALYWYRQSLGQGLEFLIYFQGNSAPDKSGLPSDRFSAERTGGSVSTLTIQRTQQEDSAVYLCASSLNPLAGNIQYFGAGTRLSVL.